What follows are 11 T cell receptor beta chains derived from one specimen sequenced in a study of blood T cells in healthy people across ages. Using a J-beta primer mix together with a sample-barcoded 5' primer, a second PCR was run for roughly 7 to 11 cycles. One entry per CDR3 protein, called by TCRdb with MiXCR from the 5' RACE reads. Of about 1.8 million distinct CDR3 sequences listed, around half were seen once; the top ten hold over 2%. The sample was blood. These receptors came from a woman in her thirties or forties in good health.

The chain links TRBV5-1 to TRBJ1-1; TRBD1 aligns across 11 bases. In germline, CDR1 is SGHRS, CDR2 YFSETQ. Trimming removed 3 bases from V and 5 bases from J; junction bases left unmatched: 6. This CDR3 comprises 15 residues. The CDR3 is CASSWTGGGGTEAFF. CDR3 DNA sequence: TGCGCCAGCAGCTGGACAGGGGGCGGCGGAACTGAAGCTTTCTTT.

This chain connects TRBV21-1 to TRBJ2-7; the table names TRBD2, a call not compared with the DNA. TRBV21-1 is tagged as a pseudogene. CDR3 length equals 15 residues. CDR3 region: CASSPRARGDCEQYF. Here the CDR3 DNA reads TGTGCCAGCTCCCCTCGGGCCCGAGGGGACTGTGAGCAGTACTTC.

This clonotype showed up just a few times. This sequence joins TRBV7-2 and TRBJ2-3, with 10 positions matching TRBD2. This CDR3 has 16 amino acids. The V gene end was trimmed by 5 bases and the J gene end by 2 bases; junction bases not matched to a gene: 7. Germline V lookup: CDR1 SGHTA, CDR2 FQGNSA. CDR3 amino acids: CASSTRTSGLTDTQYF. Written as DNA, the CDR3 is TGTGCCAGCAGCACCCGGACTAGCGGCCTCACAGATACGCAGTATTTT.

This clonotype was counted a few times. The V call is TRBV15, the J call TRBJ1-2, with TRBD1 matching over 10 bases. Germline trimming cut 2 bases from V and 7 bases from J; bases unmatched to any gene: 4. The CDR3 has 14 residues. Germline V lookup: CDR1 LNHNV, CDR2 YYDKDF (reference sequence). CDR3 loop: CATSRPGQGLGYTF. The CDR3 region has the DNA TGTGCCACCAGCAGACCGGGACAGGGGCTTGGCTACACCTTC. The full variable domain, completed using reference TRBV15 and TRBJ1-2, is DAMVIQNPRYQVTQFGKPVTLSCSQTLNHNVMYWYQQKSSQAPKLLFHYYDKDFNNEADTPDNFQSRRPNTSFCFLDIRSPGLGDTAMYLCATSRPGQGLGYTFGSGTRLTVV.

As concerns this clonotype: Its ends do not fully match the called genes, so a read error is possible. The chain uses TRBV7-7 and TRBJ2-5, with a tentative D call TRBD1 (6 bases). CDR1 is SSHAT, CDR2 FNYEAQ, per germline (reference sequence). CDR3 length: 14 amino acids. CDR3 sequence (DNA): TGTGCTAGCAGCGCCGGGACACACCAAGAGACCCAGTACTTC. Translating it yields CASSAGTHQETQYF.

The rearrangement uses TRBV20-1 and TRBJ1-2, with a tentative D call TRBD1 (6 bases). The ends were cut back, 2 bases at V and 4 bases at J, with 8 bases in the middle. The CDR3 is 12 residues long. The germline V gene has CDR1 DFQATT and CDR2 SNEGSKA (reference sequence). CDR3 region: CSARNRVYGYTF. Written as DNA, the CDR3 is TGCAGTGCTAGAAACAGGGTCTATGGCTACACCTTC.

The gene calls are TRBV20-1 and TRBJ2-5, with 10 bases lining up with TRBD1. Gene TRBJ2-7 matches the end of the DNA better, so the J call may be wrong. Germline V gene sequence: CDR1 DFQATT, CDR2 SNEGSKA (reference sequence). The CDR3 runs to 14 residues. CDR3 protein: CSARAGQGRYEQYF. DNA of the CDR3: TGCAGTGCTAGAGCGGGACAGGGGCGGTACGAGCAGTACTTC.

J is TRBJ1-5 and V is TRBV12-3 or TRBV12-4; D gene ambiguous. The V gene lost 6 bases and the J gene lost 6 bases, with 15 bases spanning the gap. The CDR3 consists of 14 residues. CDR3 amino acids: CASRRPGDGQPQHF. CDR3 in DNA: TGTGCCAGCAGGCGGCCAGGAGATGGTCAGCCCCAGCATTTT.

This clonotype was seen a handful of times. V and J are TRBV20-1 and TRBJ2-1; D unresolved. This CDR3 comprises 15 residues. Germline V CDR1 and CDR2: DFQATT, SNEGSKA (reference sequence). The V end was cut by 3 bases, the J end by 2 bases, with 14 bases between. The CDR3 spells CSASPPKPTYNEQFF. The CDR3 DNA is TGCAGTGCTAGCCCCCCGAAGCCTACCTACAATGAGCAGTTCTTC.

This clonotype was detected once. This chain uses TRBV12-3 or TRBV12-4 with TRBJ1-2, with D possibly matching TRBD1 (5 bases). The CDR3 is 15 residues long. The V gene lost 0 bases and the J gene lost 5 bases, with 13 bases spanning the gap. CDR3 nucleotides: TGTGCCAGCAGTTTAGCGCTCGGGGGACCATATGGCTACACCTTC. Translated: CASSLALGGPYGYTF.

The chain has TRBV15 and TRBJ1-6, with 7 nucleotides matching TRBD1. J gave up 8 bases and V 1 base, and 5 bases lay outside the gene matches. Germline V gives CDR1 LNHNV, CDR2 YYDKDF (reference sequence). This CDR3 has 15 amino acids. Here the CDR3 DNA reads TGTGCCACCAGCAGAGTAGGAGGGGGCGATTCACCCCTCCACTTT. Translating gives CATSRVGGGDSPLHF. The full variable domain, rest sourced from reference TRBV15 and TRBJ1-6, is DAMVIQNPRYQVTQFGKPVTLSCSQTLNHNVMYWYQQKSSQAPKLLFHYYDKDFNNEADTPDNFQSRRPNTSFCFLDIRSPGLGDTAMYLCATSRVGGGDSPLHFGNGTRLTVT.